This is a list of T cell receptor beta chains from one sample in a study of cytomegalovirus exposure and HLA in healthy donors. Repertoires were generated with immunoSEQ multiplex PCR, while TCRdb's copy carries only in-frame clones and drops some. Among about 160,000 clones, about 81% were seen once, and the ten largest hold approximately 1.6%. What was sequenced was PBMCs. These receptors came from a girl between 5 and 17 years old in good health and CMV-seropositive. CDR3s leave out the opening cysteine and the closing phenylalanine or tryptophan.

TRBV5-8,ASSLYRDNGYT
TRBV5-4,ASSEIVPDTQY
TRBV4-1,ASTSGSHEQY
TRBV9,ASSAGPRRQETQY
TRBV11-2,ASSSGLYNEQF
TRBV27,ASSSTSFGETQY
TRBV7-2,ASSPNVRLGSYEQY
TRBV5-1,ASSLETGTTEAF
TRBV30,AWNQGPYNEQF
TRBV28,ASSYQGIYYGYT
TRBV19,ASSIRGPQTNYGYT
TRBV5-1,ASSLDRIITEAF
TRBV5-1,ASSSIYTSGRNPSTDTQY
TRBV9,ASSVGRDSNQPQH
TRBV7-3,ASSERRGQETQY
TRBV11-2,ASSLGYREGYEQY
TRBV28,ASSSLHRGGHYEQY
TRBV7-9,ASSPFSGGQETQY
TRBV11-2,ASSSQGDTQY
TRBV7-9,ASSSTGGYEQY
TRBV11-2,ASSSTRGARRETQY
TRBV10-3,AIRDSQETQY
TRBV13,ASSSDKTYEQY
TRBV29-1,SVTGTDNEKLF
TRBV7-2,ASGRGGALNTEAF
TRBV28,ASSKISGDEQF
TRBV6-5,ASSYFPGGYT
TRBV7-9,ASSFSTSGRGTGELF
TRBV30,ACSLGQGDEKLF
TRBV27,ASSFGQFYNEQF
TRBV6-5,ASSYFRGNTEAF
TRBV4-3,ASSQVLAGGNTIY
TRBV4-1,ASSQEEGGAEAF
TRBV5-4,ASRPGGGLTYNEQF
TRBV29-1,SVVRDGEKLF
TRBV12-5,ASGRTGTETQY
TRBV6-6,ASSYNRAGNTIY
TRBV11-3,ASSPRAGGGTGELF